This T cell receptor (beta chain) came from a study of OX40 agonist ivuxolimab in advanced cancers. Study details: Treatment received earlier with anti-PD-1, anti-PD-L1 or anti-CTLA-4 agents was allowed, and more than 30% had some. Study-level results: Part of the nonresponder group also had normalized T-cell clonal expansion that was low.

Clones were sequenced by immunoSEQ multiplex PCR, and TCRdb holds only the in-frame ones, with some missing. Of approximately 60,000 clones detected, approximately 90% appear once; the ten largest clones hold 10% to 15%. Germline CDR1 SGHRS, CDR2 YFSETQ. The V and J ends lost 1 base and 6 bases, in that order; junction bases with no gene match: 7. The CDR3 has 16 residues. Concerning this clone: Its antigen is undetermined.

Patients had blood sampled at baseline and again on cycle 4 day 1 and cycle 7 day 1. The J gene is TRBJ1-1, the V gene TRBV5-1; 12 positions match TRBD1. Here the sequenced sample was CD4+ or CD8+ T cells sorted from blood, taken in a trial of the OX40 agonist ivuxolimab. This receptor was identified in an adult with an advanced solid tumor such as melanoma, head and neck, liver or kidney cancer. In nucleotides, the CDR3 is TGCGCCAGCAGCTTGTTTTCGGGACAGGGGGCTGCTGAAGCTTTCTTT. It codes for CASSLFSGQGAAEAFF.